The rows below give T cell receptor beta chains drawn from one sample of a study of T cells in Graves' hyperthyroidism and ophthalmopathy. TCRdb processed the multiplex PCR reads anew with MiXCR; each CDR3 protein has one entry. Of hundreds of thousands of distinct CDR3 sequences in the sample, 13% to 15% were seen once. The sequenced sample consisted of blood. These receptors originate from a woman aged 45-65 years with Graves' ophthalmopathy. The conserved cysteine and the conserved F or W are not part of the CDR3 here. The D gene is left open where the match is weak.

D gene	V gene	J gene	CDR3 protein
.	TRBV15	TRBJ1-4	ATSRTSGEKLF
.	TRBV12-3/TRBV12-4	TRBJ2-1	ASSIADNYNEQF
TRBD2	TRBV28	TRBJ2-5	ATAGGGETQY
.	TRBV6-1	TRBJ1-5	ASSDRTDWGDQPQH
TRBD2	TRBV27	TRBJ2-2	ASSLGLAGGPGTGELF
.	TRBV3-1	TRBJ2-4	ASSLQLAHIQY
.	TRBV11-2	TRBJ1-1	ASSVLYGNTEAF
TRBD1	TRBV7-3	TRBJ2-2	ASSPGGQGIAGELF
TRBD2	TRBV7-3	TRBJ2-3	ASSLNRVSGSSTDTQY
TRBD1	TRBV20-1	TRBJ1-1	SATDRGSGTEAF
TRBD2	TRBV20-1	TRBJ2-3	SARDTGRGIGDTQY
.	TRBV28	TRBJ1-2	ASSQGTDYGYT
.	TRBV7-2	TRBJ1-3	ASSPVGFSGNTIY
TRBD1	TRBV2	TRBJ1-5	ASSGTGGDQPQH
TRBD1	TRBV27	TRBJ2-1	ASSLSGQGPNEQF
TRBD1	TRBV18	TRBJ2-5	ASLGQGGGETQY
.	TRBV24-1	TRBJ2-5	ATSEGSQETQY
.	TRBV5-4	TRBJ2-2	ASSFGREANTGELF
.	TRBV29-1	TRBJ2-3	SVGQASITDTQY
.	TRBV12-3/TRBV12-4	TRBJ2-2	ASRDKIRDGQLF
TRBD2	TRBV20-1	TRBJ2-5	SAPASGSSKTQY
.	TRBV18	TRBJ1-6	ASSPQGNNSPLH
.	TRBV30	TRBJ2-7	AWSTGPGHEQY
TRBD1	TRBV6-2/TRBV6-3	TRBJ1-1	ASSFYPGTGGLLNTEAF
.	TRBV9	TRBJ2-4	ASSALPGRRRDIQY
TRBD2	TRBV11-2	TRBJ2-1	ASSSFAGGYNEQF
.	TRBV11-2	TRBJ1-2	ASSLASNYGYT
TRBD2	TRBV29-1	TRBJ2-1	SVAREGVLQF
.	TRBV28	TRBJ1-1	ASTIGGGGWTEAF
.	TRBV18	TRBJ2-7	ASSPLTGSLGEQY
TRBD2	TRBV20-1	TRBJ2-3	SARDLPSGSRRTDTQY
TRBD1	TRBV20-1	TRBJ1-1	SARDVIGQGRMNTEAF
TRBD1	TRBV7-9	TRBJ1-1	ASSFSISLGQKNTEAF
.	TRBV2	TRBJ2-7	ASSEGNSLLYEQY
TRBD1	TRBV7-9	TRBJ1-2	ASSNADRGDYGYT
.	TRBV29-1	TRBJ1-2	SVVGDGYT
.	TRBV2	TRBJ2-5	ASKGEETQY
.	TRBV4-3	TRBJ1-5	ASSQALGGPQH
TRBD1	TRBV29-1	TRBJ1-1	SVGMTGAWDTEAF
.	TRBV5-1	TRBJ1-5	ASSSAGFDQPQH